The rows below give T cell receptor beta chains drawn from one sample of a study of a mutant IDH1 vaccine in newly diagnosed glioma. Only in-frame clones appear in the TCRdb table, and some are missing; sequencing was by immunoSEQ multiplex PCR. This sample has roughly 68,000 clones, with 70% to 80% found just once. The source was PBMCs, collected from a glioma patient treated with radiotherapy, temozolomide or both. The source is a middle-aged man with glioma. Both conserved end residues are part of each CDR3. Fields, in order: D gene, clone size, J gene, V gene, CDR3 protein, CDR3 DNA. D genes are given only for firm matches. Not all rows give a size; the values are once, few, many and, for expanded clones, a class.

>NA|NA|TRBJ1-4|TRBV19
CASSISETPGELFF
TGTGCCAGTAGTATTTCAGAGACACCGGGGGAACTGTTTTTT
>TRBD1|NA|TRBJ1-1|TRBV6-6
CASSRNRDRGTEAFF
TGTGCCAGCAGTCGAAACCGGGACAGGGGAACTGAAGCTTTCTTT
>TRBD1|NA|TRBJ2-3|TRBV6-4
CASRKTGASTDTQYF
TGTGCCAGCAGAAAGACAGGGGCCAGCACAGATACGCAGTATTTT
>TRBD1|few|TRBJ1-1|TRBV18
CASDEGGGSQNTEAFF
TGTGCCAGCGACGAGGGAGGGGGCAGTCAGAACACTGAAGCTTTCTTT
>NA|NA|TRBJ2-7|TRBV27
CASSFLDEQYF
TGTGCCAGCAGTTTCTTGGACGAGCAGTACTTC
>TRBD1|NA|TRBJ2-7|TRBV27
CASSFSVGTGGSYEQYF
TGTGCCAGCAGTTTTTCGGTCGGGACAGGGGGCTCCTACGAGCAGTACTTC
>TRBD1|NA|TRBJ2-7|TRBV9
CASSVGQGASEQYF
TGTGCCAGCAGCGTAGGCCAGGGGGCGTCCGAGCAGTACTTC
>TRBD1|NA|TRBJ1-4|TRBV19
CASSQGVTNEKLFF
TGTGCCAGTAGTCAGGGGGTAACTAATGAAAAACTGTTTTTT
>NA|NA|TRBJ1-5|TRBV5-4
CASSLAGGETQHF
TGTGCCAGCAGCTTGGCCGGGGGGGAGACCCAGCATTTT
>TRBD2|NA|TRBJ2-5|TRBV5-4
CASSLRRGGLTETQYF
TGTGCCAGCAGCTTGAGGCGGGGGGGCCTTACGGAGACCCAGTACTTC
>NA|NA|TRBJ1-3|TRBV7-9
CASRGYGNTIYF
TGTGCCAGCAGGGGTTATGGAAACACCATATATTTT
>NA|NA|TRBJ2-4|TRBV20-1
CSATYRRGEYF
TGCAGTGCTACCTACAGGAGAGGGGAGTACTTC
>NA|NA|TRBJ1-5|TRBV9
CASSVAPDSNQPQHF
TGTGCCAGCAGCGTAGCTCCAGACAGCAATCAGCCCCAGCATTTT
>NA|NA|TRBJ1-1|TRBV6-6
CASRRDMNTEAFF
TGTGCCAGCAGAAGGGATATGAACACTGAAGCTTTCTTT
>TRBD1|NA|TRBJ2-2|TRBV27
CASSTQGVHTGELFF
TGTGCCAGCAGTACCCAGGGGGTGCACACCGGGGAGCTGTTTTTT
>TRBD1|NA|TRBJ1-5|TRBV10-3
CAISDGGQGGSQPQHF
TGTGCCATCAGTGATGGGGGACAGGGAGGTTCTCAGCCCCAGCATTTT
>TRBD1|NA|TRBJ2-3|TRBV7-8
CASSSPGQGGYTQYF
TGTGCCAGCAGCTCCCCGGGACAGGGGGGTTATACGCAGTATTTT
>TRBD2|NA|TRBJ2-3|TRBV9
CASTRSGGAGTDTQYF
TGTGCCAGCACGCGCAGCGGGGGGGCCGGCACAGATACGCAGTATTTT
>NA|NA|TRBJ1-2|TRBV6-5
CASAGTDYGYTF
TGTGCCAGCGCCGGGACGGACTATGGCTACACCTTC
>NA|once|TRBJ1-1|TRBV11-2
CASSLSVGGLTEAFF
TGTGCCAGCAGCTTAAGCGTCGGAGGGCTTACTGAAGCTTTCTTT
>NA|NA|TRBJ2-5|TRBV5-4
CASSFEGRETQYF
TGTGCCAGCAGCTTCGAGGGGAGGGAGACCCAGTACTTC
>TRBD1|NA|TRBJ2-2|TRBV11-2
CASSWGQATGELFF
TGTGCCAGCAGCTGGGGACAGGCCACCGGGGAGCTGTTTTTT
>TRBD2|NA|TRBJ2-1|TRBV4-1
CASSPIRRAGGAYNEQFF
TGCGCCAGCAGCCCTATAAGACGAGCGGGGGGTGCCTACAATGAGCAGTTCTTC
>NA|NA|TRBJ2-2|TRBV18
CASSPSSLTGELFF
TGTGCCAGCTCACCAAGCTCCTTGACCGGGGAGCTGTTTTTT
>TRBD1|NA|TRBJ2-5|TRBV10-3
CAIRGQQETQYF
TGTGCCATCAGGGGACAGCAAGAGACCCAGTACTTC
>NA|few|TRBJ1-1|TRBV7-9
CASRAGSSMGNTEAFF
TGTGCCAGCAGAGCTGGTAGCTCGATGGGAAACACTGAAGCTTTCTTT
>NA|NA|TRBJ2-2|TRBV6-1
CASSPKSTGELFF
TGTGCCAGCAGTCCTAAATCCACCGGGGAGCTGTTTTTT
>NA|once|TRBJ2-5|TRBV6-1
CASSENGVGTQYF
TGTGCCAGCAGTGAAAATGGTGTGGGTACCCAGTACTTC
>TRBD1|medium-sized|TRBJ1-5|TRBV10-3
CAISPGQGNQPQHF
TGTGCCATCTCCCCGGGACAGGGCAATCAGCCCCAGCATTTT
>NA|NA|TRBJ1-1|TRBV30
CAWSDSGRSLNTEAFF
TGTGCCTGGAGTGATTCGGGGCGGTCCTTGAACACTGAAGCTTTCTTT
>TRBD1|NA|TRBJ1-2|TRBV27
CASSYRGSGYGYTF
TGTGCCAGCAGCTACAGGGGTTCGGGCTATGGCTACACCTTC
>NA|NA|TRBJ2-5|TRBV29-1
CSGRQAQETQYF
TGCAGCGGCCGACAGGCCCAAGAGACCCAGTACTTC
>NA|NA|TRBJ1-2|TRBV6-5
CASSYSAGAGYGYTF
TGTGCCAGCAGTTACTCAGCGGGGGCAGGGTATGGCTACACCTTC
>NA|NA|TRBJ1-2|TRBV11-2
CASSLETYGYTF
TGTGCCAGCAGCTTAGAGACGTATGGCTACACCTTC
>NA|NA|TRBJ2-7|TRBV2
CASSESLYEQYF
TGTGCCAGCAGTGAGAGTCTCTACGAGCAGTACTTC
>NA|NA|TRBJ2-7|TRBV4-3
CASSQDVGRGGWEQYF
TGCGCCAGCAGCCAAGATGTGGGCAGGGGGGGTTGGGAGCAGTACTTC
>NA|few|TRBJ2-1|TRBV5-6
CASSLGDTGEQFF
TGTGCCAGCAGCCTCGGGGACACCGGTGAGCAGTTCTTC
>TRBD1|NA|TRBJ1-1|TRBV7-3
CASSLSDSGGTEAFF
TGTGCCAGCAGCTTAAGTGATTCAGGGGGCACTGAAGCTTTCTTT
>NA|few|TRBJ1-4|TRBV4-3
CASSQDLGTGKREKLFF
TGCGCCAGCAGCCAAGATCTGGGGACGGGCAAGAGGGAAAAACTGTTTTTT
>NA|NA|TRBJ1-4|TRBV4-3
CASSQDRSGSEKLFF
TGCGCCAGCAGCCAAGATCGTTCAGGCAGCGAAAAACTGTTTTTT
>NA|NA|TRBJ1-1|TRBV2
CASSVGRGTEAFF
TGTGCCAGCAGTGTAGGACGAGGCACTGAAGCTTTCTTT
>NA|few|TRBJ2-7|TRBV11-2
CASSSRGNHYEQYF
TGTGCCAGCAGCTCCCGAGGGAATCACTACGAGCAGTACTTC
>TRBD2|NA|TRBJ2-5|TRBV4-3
CASSQELAGGLETQYF
TGCGCCAGCAGCCAAGAACTAGCGGGGGGGTTGGAGACCCAGTACTTC
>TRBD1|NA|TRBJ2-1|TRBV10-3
CAISDRTGGNEQFF
TGTGCCATCAGTGATCGGACAGGGGGCAATGAGCAGTTCTTC
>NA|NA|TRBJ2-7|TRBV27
CASSLSGDNLYEQYF
TGTGCCAGCAGTCTGAGCGGGGACAATCTCTACGAGCAGTACTTC
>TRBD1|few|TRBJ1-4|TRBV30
CAWSVGTGVEKLFF
TGTGCCTGGAGCGTCGGGACAGGGGTTGAAAAACTGTTTTTT
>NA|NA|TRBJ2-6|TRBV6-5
CASIGVTSGANVLTF
TGTGCCAGCATCGGCGTTACCTCTGGGGCCAACGTCCTGACTTTC
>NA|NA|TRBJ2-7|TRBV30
CAWSPGTLAYEQYF
TGTGCCTGGAGTCCTGGGACATTAGCCTACGAGCAGTACTTC
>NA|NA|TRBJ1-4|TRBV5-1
CASSLEATNEKLFF
TGCGCCAGCAGCTTGGAGGCGACTAATGAAAAACTGTTTTTT
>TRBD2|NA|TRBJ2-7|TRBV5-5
CASSLEGSGARLEYF
TGTGCCAGCAGCTTGGAAGGGAGCGGGGCCCGACTTGAGTACTTC
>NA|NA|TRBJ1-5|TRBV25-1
CASSAGDGPQHF
TGTGCCAGCAGTGCCGGGGACGGGCCCCAGCATTTT
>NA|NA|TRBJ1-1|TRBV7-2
CASSLEVVLGGSAFF
TGTGCCAGCAGCTTAGAGGTCGTTTTAGGTGGTTCGGCTTTCTTT
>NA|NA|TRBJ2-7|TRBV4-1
CASSQDEGEPYEQYF
TGCGCCAGCAGCCAAGATGAGGGGGAACCCTACGAGCAGTACTTC
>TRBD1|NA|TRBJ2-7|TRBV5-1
CASSPGGFHEQYF
TGCGCCAGCAGCCCAGGGGGCTTCCACGAGCAGTACTTC
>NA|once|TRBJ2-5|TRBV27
CASRSAYYETQYF
TGTGCCAGCAGATCAGCGTACTACGAGACCCAGTACTTC
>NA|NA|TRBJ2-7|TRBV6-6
CASSPNLQGIYEQYF
TGTGCCAGCAGTCCAAACCTGCAGGGGATCTACGAGCAGTACTTC
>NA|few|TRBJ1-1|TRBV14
CASSQGWGIFNTEAFF
TGTGCCAGCAGCCAAGGGTGGGGGATATTCAACACTGAAGCTTTCTTT
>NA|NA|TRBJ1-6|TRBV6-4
CASGRESGSPLHF
TGTGCCAGCGGTCGGGAGTCAGGTTCACCCCTCCACTTT
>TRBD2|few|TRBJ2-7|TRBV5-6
CASSLRTSGGAGSF
TGTGCCAGCAGCTTGCGAACTAGCGGGGGGGCAGGTTCCTTC
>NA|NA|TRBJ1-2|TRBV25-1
CASSFRSGLTF
TGTGCCAGCAGTTTCCGCTCGGGTCTCACCTTC